This record looks at one TCR beta chain sequence and its context. V gave up 4 bases and J gave up 4 bases, with 17 bases separating them. Germline V CDR1 and CDR2: SGHVS, FNYEAQ. There are 16 residues in the CDR3. Sequenced patients had shown CD8+CD57+ cell expansion by flow cytometry. The template used for profiling TCR beta VDJ and CDR3 was genomic DNA. TCRdb itself ran the reads through MiXCR, one entry per CDR3 protein. The sample records roughly 160,000 distinct CDR3 sequences, 45% to 55% being singletons. The source of the sample is a study of CD8+CD57+ T cells in acquired aplastic anemia. Input material: sorted CD4+, CD8+, or CD8+CD57+ T cells (not recorded which) from PBMCs. This TCR was recovered from a human donor with aplastic anemia. The genes are TRBV7-6 and TRBJ2-1; D is ambiguous. The CDR3 DNA reads TGTGCCAGCAGCTCGCGGCTCGGAGAATTATACAATGAGCAGTTCTTC. It codes for CASSSRLGELYNEQFF.